Below are 22 T cell receptor beta chains sequenced from a single sample in a study of blood T cell repertoires in COVID-19. The repertoire was sequenced with immunoSEQ multiplex PCR; TCRdb's copy has only in-frame clones and lacks some. Of under 85,000 clones in the sample, 86% were seen once. The sample comprised peripheral blood. The receptors shown here come from a human donor in a cohort sampled during active COVID-19.

This clone came up a few times. V gene TRBV5-4 combines with J gene TRBJ1-6; 8 bases are shared with TRBD1. This CDR3 contains 16 residues. Germline CDR1 is SGHNT and CDR2 is YYREEE (reference sequence). Germline trimming cut 5 bases from V and 6 bases from J; bases unmatched to any gene: 10. The CDR3, as DNA: TGTGCCAGCAGGTCGATACCAGGGGGCGTTAATTCACCCCTCCACTTT. Encoded protein: CASRSIPGGVNSPLHF.

The chain recombines TRBV5-1 with TRBJ2-3, with 12 bases fitting TRBD2. Germline lookup yields CDR1 SGHRS and CDR2 YFSETQ. The CDR3 sequence is 17 residues long. Trimming at V came to 4 bases and at J to 2 bases, leaving 8 bases not matched to a gene. DNA for the CDR3: TGCGCCAGCAGCGCTAGCGGGGGGGGCCCGGTCACAGATACGCAGTATTTT. It is translated as CASSASGGGPVTDTQYF.

This clone was seen a single time. The genes are TRBV5-1 and TRBJ2-1, with 15 bases matching TRBD2. The V and J ends lost 4 bases and 5 bases, in that order; junction bases with no gene match: 4. Germline CDR1 is SGHRS and CDR2 is YFSETQ. The CDR3 is 16 residues long. CDR3 coding DNA: TGCGCCAGCAGCACGGGGACTAGCGGGAGGAACAATGAGCAGTTCTTC. Amino acids: CASSTGTSGRNNEQFF. The whole variable domain, filled in from reference TRBV5-1 and TRBJ2-1, reads KAGVTQTPRYLIKTRGQQVTLSCSPISGHRSVSWYQQTPGQGLQFLFEYFSETQRNKGNFPGRFSGRQFSNSRSEMNVSTLELGDSALYLCASSTGTSGRNNEQFFGPGTRLTVL.

The chain recombines TRBV5-4 with TRBJ1-1; TRBD1 might be the D (6 bases). The CDR3 length is 14 residues. V was shortened by 4 bases and J by 2 bases, with 12 bases between the two germline ends. Germline-derived CDR1 and CDR2 are SGHNT and YYREEE (reference sequence). The CDR3 sequence: CASSRTASNTEAFF. The CDR3 nucleotides read TGTGCCAGCAGCCGGACAGCCTCTAACACTGAAGCTTTCTTT. Together with reference TRBV5-4 and TRBJ1-1, the CDR3 gives the full variable domain: ETGVTQSPTHLIKTRGQQVTLRCSSQSGHNTVSWYQQALGQGPQFIFQYYREEENGRGNFPPRFSGLQFPNYSSELNVNALELDDSALYLCASSRTASNTEAFFGQGTRLTVV.

The chain combines TRBV5-1 with TRBJ2-7; D perhaps matches TRBD2 (5 bases). CDR1 SGHRS and CDR2 YFSETQ come from the germline V gene. V was trimmed by 6 bases and J by 7 bases, leaving 17 bases between them. The CDR3 length is 13 residues. For the CDR3, the DNA is TGCGCCAGCACCACAACGCCGGGATTGGAGCAGTACTTC. Translated, it gives CASTTTPGLEQYF. Using reference TRBV5-1 and TRBJ2-7 for the parts outside the CDR3, the full variable domain is KAGVTQTPRYLIKTRGQQVTLSCSPISGHRSVSWYQQTPGQGLQFLFEYFSETQRNKGNFPGRFSGRQFSNSRSEMNVSTLELGDSALYLCASTTTPGLEQYFGPGTRLTVT.

This chain connects TRBV10-3 to TRBJ1-2; D is perhaps TRBD1 (5 bases). Deletions cut 6 bases from V and 7 bases from J, with 24 bases between. Germline loops: CDR1 ENHRY, CDR2 SYGVKD. This CDR3 contains 16 residues. The CDR3: CAISDFGGRTDSGYTF. The CDR3 DNA reads as TGTGCCATCAGCGATTTCGGGGGACGGACTGATAGTGGCTACACCTTC.

This clone was detected a few times. This chain connects TRBV25-1 to TRBJ2-2; no clear D. The CDR3 consists of 13 residues. Germline V gene sequence: CDR1 MGHDK, CDR2 SYGVNS. V was clipped by 11 bases and J by 1 base, with 11 bases between them. The CDR3 region has the DNA TGTGCCTCGTTGTGGCAGAACACCGGGGAGCTGTTTTTT. It yields the protein CASLWQNTGELFF.

CDR3 DNA: TGTGCCAGCAGTTTGCGAGGGGGCGATTCGTACACTGAAGCTTTCTTT. Its translation: CASSLRGGDSYTEAFF. The chain combines TRBV27 with TRBJ1-1, with TRBD1 matching over 7 bases. CDR1 MNHEY and CDR2 SMNVEV come from the germline V gene (reference sequence). Trimming took 3 bases from V and 3 from J; bases not matched to a gene: 10. CDR3 length: 16 amino acids.

The CDR3 DNA follows: TGTGCCTGGAGTGTGACAGGGGCCGTCTCCTACGAGCAGTACTTC. This codes for CAWSVTGAVSYEQYF. The chain couples TRBV30 to TRBJ2-7; 8 positions match TRBD1. This CDR3 has 15 residues. CDR1 is GTSNPN and CDR2 is SVGIG in the germline V gene (reference sequence). V dropped 0 bases and J dropped 0; count of bases not matched to a gene: 4.

This chain links TRBV6-5 with TRBJ1-2, with D perhaps matching TRBD1 (5 bases). V was clipped by 2 bases and J by 4 bases, with 11 bases between them. CDR1 is MNHEY, CDR2 SVGAGI, per germline. This CDR3 has 14 residues. CDR3 DNA sequence: TGTGCCAGCAGTTACGGGGGGATCGGCTATGGCTACACCTTC. Protein sequence: CASSYGGIGYGYTF.

The J gene is TRBJ2-4, the V gene TRBV28; maybe TRBD1 (6 bases). Trimming took off 6 bases at V and 5 bases at J, with 17 bases between the two ends. The germline CDR1 and CDR2 sequences are MDHEN and SYDVKM. This CDR3 spans 15 amino acids. In nucleotides, the CDR3 is TGTGCCAGCAGCGAGAACAGGGCCGGGGAAAACATTCAGTACTTC. This translates into CASSENRAGENIQYF.

The V and J genes are TRBV7-8 and TRBJ2-7, with D tentatively TRBD1 (6 bases). CDR3 length equals 16 residues. CDR1 is SGHVS, CDR2 FQNEAQ, per germline. V was shortened by 5 bases and J by 9 bases, with 26 bases between the two germline ends. This chain's CDR3 is CASSQDSLRSSARQYF. The CDR3 region has the DNA TGTGCCAGCAGCCAGGACAGCCTTCGCTCCTCGGCGCGGCAGTACTTC.

The chain uses TRBV30 and TRBJ1-3, with 11 positions matching TRBD1. Germline V gene data show CDR1 as GTSNPN and CDR2 as SVGIG (reference sequence). This CDR3 is 17 amino acids long. V gave up 2 bases and J gave up 0 bases; unmatched junction bases: 6. DNA for the CDR3: TGTGCCTGGAGTCAAGGACAGGGGGCGAGCTCTGGAAACACCATATATTTT. Its translation: CAWSQGQGASSGNTIYF.

The genes are TRBV19 and TRBJ2-6; TRBD1 matches at 8 bases. Germline V CDR1 and CDR2: LNHDA, SQIVND (reference sequence). After removal of 3 bases from V and 6 bases from J, the junction contained 4 bases not matched to a gene. There are 15 residues in the CDR3. CDR3 in DNA: TGTGCCAGTAGTATCTCAGGGGGCGAGGCCAACGTCCTGACTTTC. It codes for CASSISGGEANVLTF.

The chain joins TRBV7-2 to TRBJ2-7; unclear D gene. The CDR3 is 14 residues long. Trimming pared 5 bases from V and 0 bases from J, leaving 11 bases between. The V gene's germline CDR1 is SGHTA and CDR2 FQGNSA. The CDR3 here is CASSPIDSSYEQYF. The DNA of the CDR3 is TGTGCCAGCAGCCCCATCGATAGCTCCTACGAGCAGTACTTC. The variable domain in full, with the rest retrieved from reference TRBV7-2 and TRBJ2-7, is GAGVSQSPSNKVTEKGKDVELRCDPISGHTALYWYRQSLGQGLEFLIYFQGNSAPDKSGLPSDRFSAERTGGSVSTLTIQRTQQEDSAVYLCASSPIDSSYEQYFGPGTRLTVT.

Only one count was recorded for this clone. The V gene is TRBV29-1, the J gene TRBJ1-1; 9 bases match TRBD1. This CDR3 is 13 amino acids long. The trim removed 7 bases at V and 2 bases at J, leaving 5 bases unmatched. Germline V CDR1 and CDR2: SQVTM, ANQGSEA. The CDR3 loop is CSGRTGVNTEAFF. The CDR3 coding sequence is TGCAGCGGACGGACAGGGGTTAACACTGAAGCTTTCTTT.

The chain uses TRBV7-2 and TRBJ2-7; 11 bases line up with TRBD2. In germline, CDR1 is SGHTA, CDR2 FQGNSA. The length of the CDR3 is 14 residues. J gave up 6 bases and V 6 bases, and 7 bases lay outside the gene matches. The CDR3 loop reads CASRQTSGGVEQYF. DNA of the CDR3: TGTGCCAGCAGACAAACTAGCGGGGGAGTCGAGCAGTACTTC.

The gene calls are TRBV19 and TRBJ1-5; 11 bases align to TRBD1. Germline V gives CDR1 LNHDA, CDR2 SQIVND (reference sequence). The V segment lost 4 bases and the J segment 3 bases; nucleotides outside the gene matches: 5. The CDR3 length is 16 residues. CDR3 in DNA: TGTGCCAGTAGTACCGGGACAGGGGGTTTCAATCAGCCCCAGCATTTT. Translating gives CASSTGTGGFNQPQHF.

This chain links TRBV18 with TRBJ2-1; TRBD1 aligns across 7 bases. CDR3 size: 15 residues. Per the germline V gene, CDR1 is KGHSH and CDR2 is LQKENI. Unmatched junction bases numbered 7, after V lost 3 bases and J lost 5 bases. The CDR3 DNA reads as TGTGCCAGCTCACCCTCAGGGGGTCTAGACAATGAGCAGTTCTTC. Translating gives CASSPSGGLDNEQFF.

The chain has TRBV7-9 and TRBJ2-7, with D possibly matching TRBD2 (6 bases). Trimming removed 8 bases from V and 6 bases from J, with 17 bases in between. Germline values: CDR1 SEHNR, CDR2 FQNEAQ (reference sequence). CDR3 length: 13 residues. The DNA for the CDR3 is TGTGCCAGCTCAGCAGGGTCGGGGGTCGAGCAGTACTTC. Translated: CASSAGSGVEQYF. The full variable domain, rest sourced from reference TRBV7-9 and TRBJ2-7, is DTGVSQNPRHKITKRGQNVTFRCDPISEHNRLYWYRQTLGQGPEFLTYFQNEAQLEKSRLLSDRFSAERPKGSFSTLEIQRTEQGDSAMYLCASSAGSGVEQYFGPGTRLTVT.

The CDR3 region is CASSLGEGAHRDEQYF. CDR3 coding DNA: TGTGCCAGCAGCTTAGGAGAGGGGGCTCACAGAGACGAGCAGTACTTC. The gene calls are TRBV7-9 and TRBJ2-7; 7 nucleotides align to TRBD1. Germline CDR1 is SEHNR and CDR2 is FQNEAQ (reference sequence). This CDR3 is built from 16 residues. V lost 1 base to trimming and J lost 5 bases; unmatched junction nucleotides: 11.

The chain uses TRBV4-2 and TRBJ2-5; possible D gene TRBD1, 6 bases. This CDR3 is 16 amino acids long. CDR1 is LGHNA and CDR2 is YNFKEQ in the germline V gene. V was clipped by 1 base and J by 2 bases, with 14 bases between them. DNA of the CDR3: TGTGCCAGCAGCCAAGGGGACAACGTCGAGCAAGAGACCCAGTACTTC. Translating it yields CASSQGDNVEQETQYF.